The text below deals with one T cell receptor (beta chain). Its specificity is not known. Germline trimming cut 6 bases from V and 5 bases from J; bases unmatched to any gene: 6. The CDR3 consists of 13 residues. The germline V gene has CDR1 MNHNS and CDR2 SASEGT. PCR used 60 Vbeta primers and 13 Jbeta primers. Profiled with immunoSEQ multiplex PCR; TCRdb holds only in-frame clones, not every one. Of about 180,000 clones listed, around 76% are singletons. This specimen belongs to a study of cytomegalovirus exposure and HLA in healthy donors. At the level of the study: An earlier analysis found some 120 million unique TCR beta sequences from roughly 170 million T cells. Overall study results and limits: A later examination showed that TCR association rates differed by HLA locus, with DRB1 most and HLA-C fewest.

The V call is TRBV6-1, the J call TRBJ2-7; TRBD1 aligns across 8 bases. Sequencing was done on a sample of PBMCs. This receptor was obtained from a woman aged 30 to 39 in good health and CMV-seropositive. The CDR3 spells CASRMTGADEQYF. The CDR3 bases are TGTGCCAGCAGGATGACAGGGGCCGACGAGCAGTACTTC.